This passage covers 7 T cell receptor beta chains from one sample sequenced in a study of glioma-infiltrating T cells. Using RNA template, CDR3s of TCR alpha and beta were amplified with iRepertoire arm-PCR. TCRdb reprocessed the multiplex PCR reads via MiXCR and lists one record per CDR3 protein. Altogether a few hundred thousand distinct CDR3 sequences are present, 35% to 45% being singletons, with the ten largest covering 12%. Sequencing was carried out using glioma tissue, nonneoplastic brain tissue, or PBMCs (not recorded which). The receptors were gathered from a human donor with low-grade glioma or glioblastoma, undergoing nonglioma brain surgery, or in good health (not recorded which).

A note on this clonotype: A much bigger clone sits one base away, suggesting this may be a read error. The CDR3 bases are TGCAGTGCTCCCGGGACTAGCGGGAGAGTAGGGGTGCAGTACTTC. Its protein is CSAPGTSGRVGVQYF. The chain carries TRBV20-1 and TRBJ2-7; 14 nucleotides match TRBD2. This CDR3 is 15 amino acids long. Germline V gene data show CDR1 as DFQATT and CDR2 as SNEGSKA (reference sequence). Trimming took 5 bases from V and 9 from J; bases not matched to a gene: 12.

This clonotype was seen repeatedly, ten times or more. This chain links TRBV20-1 with TRBJ2-3; no reliable D call. V was clipped by 5 bases and J by 4 bases, with 16 bases between them. Germline V gene lookup returns CDR1 DFQATT and CDR2 SNEGSKA (reference sequence). This CDR3 has 14 residues. DNA for the CDR3: TGCAGTGCTCCTGCCCCGGGCAGGCCAGATACGCAGTATTTT. Its protein is CSAPAPGRPDTQYF.

As concerns this clonotype: A much larger clone sits a single nucleotide away, making a read error possible. The CDR3 spells CASGVSEGYGYTF. The CDR3 DNA follows: TGTGCCAGTGGGGTCTCCGAGGGCTATGGCTACACCTTC. V and J are TRBV19 and TRBJ1-2, with unresolved D. This CDR3 is built from 13 residues. Germline V gene lookup returns CDR1 LNHDA and CDR2 SQIVND (reference sequence). V was clipped by 8 bases and J by 4 bases, with 14 bases between them.

The rearrangement uses TRBV20-1 and TRBJ2-1; the D is unclear. V was cut by 2 bases and J by 6 bases, with 20 bases left in between. Germline V lookup: CDR1 DFQATT, CDR2 SNEGSKA (reference sequence). The CDR3 totals 16 residues. CDR3 loop: CSARNRHRVPFNEQFF. DNA of the CDR3: TGCAGTGCTAGAAACCGGCACAGAGTACCTTTCAATGAGCAGTTCTTC.

The chain uses TRBV29-1 and TRBJ1-1; D gene unclear. Germline V CDR1 and CDR2: SQVTM, ANQGSEA. The CDR3 is 12 amino acids. The V end lost 5 bases, the J end lost 4 bases, and 11 bases lay between the germline ends. CDR3 in amino acids: CSVTWSITEAFF. CDR3 sequence (DNA): TGCAGCGTTACATGGTCGATCACTGAAGCTTTCTTT.

V gene TRBV15 combines with J gene TRBJ2-7; D gene unclear. This CDR3 region has 15 residues. CDR1 and CDR2 (germline): LNHNV, YYDKDF (reference sequence). V lost 3 bases and J 0 bases, leaving 12 bases between the germline ends. CDR3 protein: CATSSGRALSYEQYF. The CDR3, as DNA: TGTGCCACCAGCAGTGGAAGGGCCCTCTCCTACGAGCAGTACTTC.

This clonotype was observed many times. This chain connects TRBV28 to TRBJ2-3, with 7 bases identical to TRBD2. The CDR3 covers 18 residues. Germline loops: CDR1 MDHEN, CDR2 SYDVKM. The junction had 15 bases not matched to a gene; V was cut back by 2 bases and J by 4 bases. As DNA, the CDR3 is TGTGCCAGCAGTTTACAAGTTTGGGCGGGAGAGGCTCCAGATACGCAGTATTTT. It codes for CASSLQVWAGEAPDTQYF.